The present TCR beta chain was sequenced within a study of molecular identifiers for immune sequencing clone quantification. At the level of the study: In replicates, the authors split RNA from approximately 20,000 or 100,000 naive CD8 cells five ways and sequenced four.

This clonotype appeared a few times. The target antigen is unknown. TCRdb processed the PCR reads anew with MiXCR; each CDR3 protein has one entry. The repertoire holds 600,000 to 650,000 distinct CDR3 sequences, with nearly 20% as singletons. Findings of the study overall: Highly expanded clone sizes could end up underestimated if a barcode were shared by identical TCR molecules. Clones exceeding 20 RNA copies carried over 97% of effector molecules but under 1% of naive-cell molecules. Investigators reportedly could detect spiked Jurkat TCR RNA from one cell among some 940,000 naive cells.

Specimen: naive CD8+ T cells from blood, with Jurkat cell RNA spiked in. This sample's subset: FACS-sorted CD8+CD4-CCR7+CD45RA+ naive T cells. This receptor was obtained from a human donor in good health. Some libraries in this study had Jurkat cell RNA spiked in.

CDR3 nucleotides: TGCAGTGCTAGAGAGGAGATTCTCAATCAGCCCCAGCATTTT. It codes for CSAREEILNQPQHF. This chain joins TRBV20-1 and TRBJ1-5; D not resolved. Trimming stripped 0 bases from V and 3 bases from J, with 9 bases between. The CDR3 runs 14 residues. Germline loops: CDR1 DFQATT, CDR2 SNEGSKA (reference sequence).